What follows are 29 T cell receptor beta chains derived from one specimen sequenced in a study of T cell repertoires in cytomegalovirus infection. For these receptors, no antigen is known. MiXCR was run by TCRdb on the reads, yielding one entry per CDR3 protein. The sample contains tens of thousands of distinct CDR3 sequences, approximately 43% of which appear only once. The starting material was CD8+ T cells from cultured PBMCs, obtained from culture after CMV antigen stimulation. The receptors were sampled from a human donor in good health (CMV status not recorded). Some clones in this sample may be carry-over from other donors' samples.

The rearrangement uses TRBV29-1 and TRBJ2-7, with 13 bases identical to TRBD2. CDR3 size: 17 residues. Germline CDR1 SQVTM, CDR2 ANQGSEA. Trimming at V came to 3 bases and at J to 4 bases, leaving 12 bases not matched to a gene. The CDR3 loop reads CSVESWTSGSRVYEQYF. The CDR3 DNA sequence: TGCAGCGTTGAGAGTTGGACTAGCGGGAGCCGGGTATACGAGCAGTACTTC.

As regards this clonotype: Compared with germline, one end of the junction differs, possibly owing to a read error. The chain carries TRBV6-1 and TRBJ1-1, with TRBD1 matching 7 bases. The CDR3 sequence is 15 residues long. Germline V gene lookup returns CDR1 MNHNS and CDR2 SASEGT. CDR3 coding DNA: TGTGCCAGCAGCGAAGGGAGGGGGCGAATCACTGAAGCTTTCTTT. It encodes CASSEGRGRITEAFF.

The chain joins TRBV11-2 to TRBJ2-1; 8 nucleotides agree with TRBD2. CDR1 and CDR2 from the germline V gene are SGHAT and FQNNGV. CDR3 length: 18 residues. Trimming removed 3 bases from V and 7 bases from J; junction bases left unmatched: 17. CDR3 loop: CASSLTTPTGGPRNEQFF. Here the CDR3 DNA reads TGTGCCAGCAGCTTGACGACCCCAACGGGAGGGCCGAGAAATGAGCAGTTCTTC.

This chain joins TRBV5-5 and TRBJ2-7, with 8 bases lining up with TRBD2. CDR1 and CDR2 from the germline V gene are SGHKS and YYEKEE (reference sequence). The CDR3 runs 15 residues. Trimming cost V 2 bases and J 2 bases; bases outside gene matches: 6. The CDR3 sequence is CASSFERELTYEQYF. CDR3 bases: TGTGCCAGCAGCTTTGAGCGGGAGTTAACCTACGAGCAGTACTTC.

This clonotype was observed a handful of times. V usage is TRBV11-1 and J usage is TRBJ2-7; 8 bases match TRBD2. J gave up 6 bases and V 5 bases, and 18 bases lay outside the gene matches. Germline assignment: CDR1 SGHAT and CDR2 FQDESV (reference sequence). CDR3 size: 17 residues. The CDR3 DNA follows: TGTGCCAGCAGCGACCACGGGGGGGGACTACACGCTAGCGAGCAGTACTTC. Its protein is CASSDHGGGLHASEQYF.

This clonotype has more than one count but fewer than ten. This rearrangement joins TRBV7-6 to TRBJ2-3, with D perhaps matching TRBD1 (5 bases). CDR1 is SGHVS, CDR2 FNYEAQ, per germline. The length of the CDR3 is 16 residues. V lost 0 bases to trimming and J lost 6 bases, with 16 bases between them. The CDR3 sequence is CASSLALPISGDTQYF. The CDR3 nucleotides read TGTGCCAGCAGCTTAGCGTTACCTATATCAGGGGATACGCAGTATTTT.

The chain employs TRBV4-1 and TRBJ2-7; 16 bases agree with TRBD2. This CDR3 spans 16 amino acids. Germline V lookup: CDR1 MGHRA, CDR2 YSYEKL. V shed 4 bases, J shed 4 bases, and the junction held 4 bases outside the gene matches. The CDR3 loop is CASSPGLAGGYYEQYF. The CDR3 DNA follows: TGCGCCAGCAGCCCGGGACTAGCGGGAGGGTATTACGAGCAGTACTTC.

This clonotype was recorded only once. The J gene is TRBJ2-1, the V gene TRBV19, with D unclear. The CDR3 length is 13 residues. Germline lookup yields CDR1 LNHDA and CDR2 SQIVND (reference sequence). V gave up 0 bases and J gave up 4 bases, with 4 bases separating them. The CDR3 sequence is CASSIDSYNEQFF. CDR3 sequence (DNA): TGTGCCAGTAGTATAGACAGTTACAATGAGCAGTTCTTC. Drawing the rest from reference TRBV19 and TRBJ2-1, the complete variable domain is DGGITQSPKYLFRKEGQNVTLSCEQNLNHDAMYWYRQDPGQGLRLIYYSQIVNDFQKGDIAEGYSVSREKKESFPLTVTSAQKNPTAFYLCASSIDSYNEQFFGPGTRLTVL.

The chain couples TRBV28 to TRBJ1-2, with 10 bases aligning to TRBD1. This CDR3 region has 14 residues. Germline trimming cut 5 bases from V and 5 bases from J; bases unmatched to any gene: 5. The germline V gene has CDR1 MDHEN and CDR2 SYDVKM. Here the CDR3 reads CASSGWTGGYGYTF. Written as DNA, the CDR3 is TGTGCCAGCAGTGGCTGGACAGGGGGGTATGGCTACACCTTC.

This clonotype was seen a few times. This CDR3 reads CASSPRQRGGNQPQHF. In nucleotides, the CDR3 is TGTGCCAGCAGCCCCCGGCAGAGGGGTGGCAATCAGCCCCAGCATTTT. V usage is TRBV7-8 and J usage is TRBJ1-5, with D perhaps matching TRBD1 (5 bases). The germline gives CDR1 SGHVS, CDR2 FQNEAQ. The germline V and J ends were trimmed by 5 bases and 2 bases, with 16 bases remaining between them. This CDR3 is built from 16 residues.

The genes are TRBV7-2 and TRBJ2-3, with D perhaps TRBD2 (5 bases). The germline V gene encodes CDR1 SGHTA and CDR2 FQGNSA. V shed 6 bases and J shed 4 bases, with 14 bases lying between them. The CDR3 has 14 residues. The CDR3 DNA follows: TGTGCCAGCAGGGAGCGGAGTGGGCCAGATACGCAGTATTTT. It is translated as CASRERSGPDTQYF.

The sample holds a few counts of this clonotype. J is TRBJ2-3 and V is TRBV4-1; D may match TRBD1 or TRBD2 (6 bases each). The germline CDR1 and CDR2 sequences are MGHRA and YSYEKL. This CDR3 contains 15 residues. The V end was cut by 0 bases, the J end by 4 bases, with 11 bases between. The chain's CDR3 is CASSQDPGGADTQYF. Written as DNA, the CDR3 is TGCGCCAGCAGCCAAGATCCCGGGGGCGCAGATACGCAGTATTTT.

This chain connects TRBV5-6 to TRBJ1-2, with D unresolved. The CDR3 has 14 residues. From germline, CDR1 is SGHDT and CDR2 YYEEEE. The V end was cut by 3 bases, the J end by 0 bases, with 9 bases between. The CDR3 spells CASSSDGTNYGYTF. In DNA, the CDR3 is TGTGCCAGCAGCTCGGACGGGACTAACTATGGCTACACCTTC.

V is TRBV4-2 and J is TRBJ2-7; D uncertain. This CDR3 is built from 13 residues. The V gene's germline CDR1 is LGHNA and CDR2 YNFKEQ. V was clipped by 0 bases and J by 2 bases, with 5 bases between them. The CDR3 is CASSQDGTYEQYF. The CDR3 DNA reads as TGTGCCAGCAGCCAAGATGGGACCTACGAGCAGTACTTC.

The rearrangement uses TRBV7-9 and TRBJ2-7, with D possibly TRBD1 on 5 matching bases. Germline V gene lookup returns CDR1 SEHNR and CDR2 FQNEAQ (reference sequence). The CDR3 is 15 residues long. The V gene lost 4 bases and the J gene lost 0 bases, with 13 bases spanning the gap. CDR3 sequence: CASSSHPTDSYEQYF. CDR3 coding DNA: TGTGCCAGCAGCTCCCACCCGACAGACTCCTACGAGCAGTACTTC.

This chain links TRBV9 with TRBJ2-3; a weak D match, TRBD1 (6 bases). CDR1 is SGDLS and CDR2 is YYNGEE in the germline V gene. The CDR3 loop spans 15 amino acids. V was clipped by 0 bases and J by 7 bases, with 15 bases between them. CDR3 in DNA: TGTGCCAGCAGCGTAGGAGGGACACCGAGCAATACGCAGTATTTT. Encoded protein: CASSVGGTPSNTQYF.

This rearrangement joins TRBV11-3 to TRBJ2-1; TRBD1 matches at 7 bases. CDR1 is SGHNT, CDR2 YENEEA, per germline. The CDR3 length is 16 residues. The ends lost 5 bases at V and 4 bases at J; junction bases unmatched: 11. As DNA, the CDR3 is TGTGCCAGCAGCCCTAAATACGGGACAGCTTACAATGAGCAGTTCTTC. Translating gives CASSPKYGTAYNEQFF.

J is TRBJ1-5 and V is TRBV28; maybe TRBD1 (6 bases). The CDR3 has 16 amino acids. Trimming left V 2 bases short and J 4 bases short, with 15 bases between. Germline V gene data show CDR1 as MDHEN and CDR2 as SYDVKM. CDR3 DNA: TGTGCCAGCAGTTTAATATGGGACACCAGAAATCAGCCCCAGCATTTT. Protein sequence: CASSLIWDTRNQPQHF.

This chain connects TRBV11-2 to TRBJ2-7; TRBD2 might be the D (5 bases). Trimming removed 5 bases at V and 0 bases at J, with 17 bases between. Germline CDR1 reads SGHAT; CDR2 reads FQNNGV. The CDR3 loop spans 16 amino acids. This CDR3 is CASSQGTDGSSYEQYF. Written as DNA, the CDR3 is TGTGCCAGCAGCCAAGGCACCGATGGGAGCTCCTACGAGCAGTACTTC.

This clonotype was found once. The gene calls are TRBV6-5 and TRBJ2-7; D tentatively fits TRBD1 or TRBD2 (6 bases each). Trimming stripped 10 bases from V and 5 bases from J, with 12 bases between. Germline CDR1 and CDR2: MNHEY and SVGAGI. The CDR3 is made up of 11 amino acids. The CDR3 loop reads CATLGGHEQYF. The CDR3 DNA reads TGTGCCACCTTGGGGGGCCACGAGCAGTACTTC.

V gene TRBV6-1 combines with J gene TRBJ2-2; possible D gene TRBD2, 5 bases. CDR3 size: 16 residues. Germline V CDR1 and CDR2: MNHNS, SASEGT. Trimming cost V 7 bases and J 1 base, with 16 bases left between them. The CDR3 DNA follows: TGTGCCAGCACTCCGGAGGCCCCCCTGAACACCGGGGAGCTGTTTTTT. It codes for CASTPEAPLNTGELFF.

This clonotype appeared a single time. This chain uses TRBV5-6 with TRBJ1-1; no clear D. The germline gives CDR1 SGHDT, CDR2 YYEEEE. V lost 0 bases to trimming and J lost 8 bases, with 8 bases between them. The CDR3 has 12 residues. The CDR3 sequence is CASSLDPREAFF. The CDR3 nucleotides are TGTGCCAGCAGCTTGGATCCCAGGGAAGCTTTCTTT.

This clonotype came up a few times. This chain uses TRBV7-3 with TRBJ1-3; possible D gene TRBD1, 6 bases. The V end lost 2 bases, the J end lost 4 bases, and 12 bases lay between the germline ends. CDR3 length: 15 residues. Germline loops: CDR1 SGHTA, CDR2 FQGTGA. CDR3 coding DNA: TGTGCCAGCAGCTTAGGTCCAGGGACAGGAAACACCATATATTTT. As protein: CASSLGPGTGNTIYF.

The chain carries TRBV2 and TRBJ1-4; a possible D gene is TRBD1 (5 bases). Deletions cut 6 bases from V and 3 bases from J, with 14 bases between. The CDR3 length is 15 residues. CDR1 and CDR2 (germline): SNHLY, FYNNEI. CDR3 DNA sequence: TGTGCCAGCAGCCCTCCAGGGACCCCTAATGAAAAACTGTTTTTT. This sequence encodes CASSPPGTPNEKLFF. Full variable domain (remainder filled in from reference TRBV2 and TRBJ1-4): EPEVTQTPSHQVTQMGQEVILRCVPISNHLYFYWYRQILGQKVEFLVSFYNNEISEKSEIFDDQFSVERPDGSNFTLKIRSTKLEDSAMYFCASSPPGTPNEKLFFGSGTQLSVL.

V gene TRBV4-2 combines with J gene TRBJ2-1; TRBD2 aligns across 12 bases. CDR3 length: 16 amino acids. Germline V gives CDR1 LGHNA, CDR2 YNFKEQ. The junction had 3 bases not matched to a gene; V was cut back by 0 bases and J by 6 bases. As DNA, the CDR3 is TGTGCCAGCAGCCAAGAACTAGCGGGAGGCCTCAATGAGCAGTTCTTC. Translated, it gives CASSQELAGGLNEQFF.

This clonotype was seen a few times. The chain is built from TRBV4-2 and TRBJ2-7; 14 bases align to TRBD2. Germline V gene sequence: CDR1 LGHNA, CDR2 YNFKEQ. V gave up 3 bases and J gave up 1 base; unmatched junction bases: 2. This CDR3 spans 16 amino acids. Written as DNA, the CDR3 is TGTGCCAGCAGCCAGGGACTAGCGGGAGAGTCCTACGAGCAGTACTTC. Its translation is CASSQGLAGESYEQYF.

The chain employs TRBV12-5 and TRBJ2-7, with no clear D. Germline values: CDR1 LGHNT, CDR2 FRNRAP. The germline V and J ends were trimmed by 7 bases and 0 bases, with 10 bases remaining between them. CDR3 size: 13 residues. CDR3 coding DNA: TGTGCTAGTGCCCCAGGATTCTCCTACGAGCAGTACTTC. Translating it yields CASAPGFSYEQYF. Filled out from reference TRBV12-5 and TRBJ2-7, the complete variable domain reads DARVTQTPRHKVTEMGQEVTMRCQPILGHNTVFWYRQTMMQGLELLAYFRNRAPLDDSGMPKDRFSAEMPDATLATLKIQPSEPRDSAVYFCASAPGFSYEQYFGPGTRLTVT.

This chain joins TRBV29-1 and TRBJ1-2; unclear D gene. V lost 3 bases and J 1 base, leaving 9 bases between the germline ends. The CDR3 is 13 amino acids. Germline V gives CDR1 SQVTM, CDR2 ANQGSEA. The CDR3 coding sequence is TGCAGCGTTGATCCCACGGATAACTATGGCTACACCTTC. Encoded protein: CSVDPTDNYGYTF.

This clonotype came up a few times. The chain combines TRBV27 with TRBJ2-7, with 9 positions matching TRBD1. Germline V gene sequence: CDR1 MNHEY, CDR2 SMNVEV (reference sequence). The CDR3 sequence is 14 residues long. The V and J ends lost 6 bases and 3 bases, in that order; junction bases with no gene match: 6. Here the CDR3 reads CASRTGQGFYEQYF. The CDR3 DNA follows: TGTGCCAGCAGGACGGGACAGGGTTTCTACGAGCAGTACTTC.